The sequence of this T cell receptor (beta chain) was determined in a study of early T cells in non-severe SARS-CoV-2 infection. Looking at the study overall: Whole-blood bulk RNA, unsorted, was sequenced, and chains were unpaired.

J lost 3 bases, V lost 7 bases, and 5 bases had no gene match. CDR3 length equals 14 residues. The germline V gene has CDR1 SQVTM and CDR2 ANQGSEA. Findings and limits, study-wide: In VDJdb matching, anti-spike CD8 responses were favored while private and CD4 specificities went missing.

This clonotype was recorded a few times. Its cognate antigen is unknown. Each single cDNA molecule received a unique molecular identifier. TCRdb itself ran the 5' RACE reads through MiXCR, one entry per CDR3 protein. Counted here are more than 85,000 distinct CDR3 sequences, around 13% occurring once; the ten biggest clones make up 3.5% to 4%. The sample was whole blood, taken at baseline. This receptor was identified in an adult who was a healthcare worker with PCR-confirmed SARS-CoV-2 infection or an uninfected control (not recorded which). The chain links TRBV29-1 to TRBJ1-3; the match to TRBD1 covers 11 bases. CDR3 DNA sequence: TGCAGCGCATGGACAGGGGGCTATGGAAACACCATATATTTT. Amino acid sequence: CSAWTGGYGNTIYF.